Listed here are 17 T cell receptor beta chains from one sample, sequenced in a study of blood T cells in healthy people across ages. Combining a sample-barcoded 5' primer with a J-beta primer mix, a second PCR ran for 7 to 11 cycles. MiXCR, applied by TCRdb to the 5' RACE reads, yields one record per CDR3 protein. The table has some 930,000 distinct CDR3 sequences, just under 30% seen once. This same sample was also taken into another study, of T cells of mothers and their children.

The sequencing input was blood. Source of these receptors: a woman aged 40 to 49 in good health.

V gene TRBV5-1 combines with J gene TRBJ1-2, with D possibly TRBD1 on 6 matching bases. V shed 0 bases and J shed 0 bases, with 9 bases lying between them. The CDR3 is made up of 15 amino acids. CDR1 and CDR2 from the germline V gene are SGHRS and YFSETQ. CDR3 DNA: TGCGCCAGCAGCTTGGGGGGGGCAGCTAACTATGGCTACACCTTC. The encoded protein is CASSLGGAANYGYTF.

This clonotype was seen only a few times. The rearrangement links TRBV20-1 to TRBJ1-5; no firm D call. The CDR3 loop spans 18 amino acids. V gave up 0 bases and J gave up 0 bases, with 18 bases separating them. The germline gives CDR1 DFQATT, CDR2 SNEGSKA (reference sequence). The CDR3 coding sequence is TGCAGTGCTAGAGATCCCCGGGCTGGTCCAAGTAGCAATCAGCCCCAGCATTTT. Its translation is CSARDPRAGPSSNQPQHF.

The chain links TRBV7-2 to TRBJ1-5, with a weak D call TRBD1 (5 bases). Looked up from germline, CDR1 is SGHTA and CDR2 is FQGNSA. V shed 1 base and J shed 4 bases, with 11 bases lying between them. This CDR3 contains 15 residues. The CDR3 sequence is CASSLELAGNQPQHF. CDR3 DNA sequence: TGTGCCAGCAGCTTAGAGTTGGCAGGGAATCAGCCCCAGCATTTT. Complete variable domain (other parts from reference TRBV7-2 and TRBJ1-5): GAGVSQSPSNKVTEKGKDVELRCDPISGHTALYWYRQSLGQGLEFLIYFQGNSAPDKSGLPSDRFSAERTGGSVSTLTIQRTQQEDSAVYLCASSLELAGNQPQHFGDGTRLSIL.

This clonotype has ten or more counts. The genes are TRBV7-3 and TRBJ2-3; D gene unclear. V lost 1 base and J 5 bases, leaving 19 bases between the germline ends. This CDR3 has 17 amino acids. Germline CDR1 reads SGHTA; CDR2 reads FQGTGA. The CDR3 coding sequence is TGTGCCAGCAGCTTAAACGGCTTCTCTTTGGACGGAGATACGCAGTATTTT. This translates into CASSLNGFSLDGDTQYF.

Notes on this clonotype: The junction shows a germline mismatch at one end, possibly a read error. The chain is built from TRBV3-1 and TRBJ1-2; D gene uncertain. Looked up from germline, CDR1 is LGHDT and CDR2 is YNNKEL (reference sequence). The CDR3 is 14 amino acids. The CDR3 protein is CTSSQVELSAGYTF. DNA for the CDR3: TGTACCAGCAGCCAAGTAGAACTTAGCGCGGGCTACACCTTC.

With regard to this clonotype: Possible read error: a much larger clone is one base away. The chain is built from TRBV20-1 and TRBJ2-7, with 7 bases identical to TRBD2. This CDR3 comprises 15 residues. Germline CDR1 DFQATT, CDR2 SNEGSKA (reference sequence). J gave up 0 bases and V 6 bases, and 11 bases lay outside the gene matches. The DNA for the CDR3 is TGCAGTGCCCGCGAACGAGCGGGGAGCTCCTACGAGCAGTACTTC. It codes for CSARERAGSSYEQYF.

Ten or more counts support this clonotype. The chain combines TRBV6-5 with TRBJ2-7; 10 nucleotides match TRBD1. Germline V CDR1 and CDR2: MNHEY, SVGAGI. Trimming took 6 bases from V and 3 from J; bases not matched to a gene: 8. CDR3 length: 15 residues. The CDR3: CASREQTGGIYEQYF. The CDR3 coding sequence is TGTGCCAGCAGAGAGCAGACAGGGGGCATCTACGAGCAGTACTTC.

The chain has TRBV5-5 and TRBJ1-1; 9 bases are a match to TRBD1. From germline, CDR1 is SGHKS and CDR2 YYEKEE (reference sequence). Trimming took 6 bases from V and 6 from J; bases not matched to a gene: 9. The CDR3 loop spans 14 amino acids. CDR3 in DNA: TGTGCCAGCATCTTTGGACAGGGGTTATCTGAAGCTTTCTTT. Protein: CASIFGQGLSEAFF.

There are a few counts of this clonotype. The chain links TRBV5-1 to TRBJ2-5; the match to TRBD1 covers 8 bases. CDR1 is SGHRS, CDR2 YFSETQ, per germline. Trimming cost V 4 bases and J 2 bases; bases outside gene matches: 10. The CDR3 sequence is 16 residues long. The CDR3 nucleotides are TGCGCCAGCAGCCCCAGGACAGGGTTGAATCAAGAGACCCAGTACTTC. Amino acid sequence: CASSPRTGLNQETQYF.

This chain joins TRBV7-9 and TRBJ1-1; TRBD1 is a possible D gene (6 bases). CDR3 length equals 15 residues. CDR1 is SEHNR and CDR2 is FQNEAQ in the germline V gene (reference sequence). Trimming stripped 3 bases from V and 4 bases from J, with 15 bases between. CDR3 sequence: CASSFRGGGGTEAFF. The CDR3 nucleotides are TGTGCCAGCAGCTTTAGGGGAGGGGGAGGCACTGAAGCTTTCTTT.

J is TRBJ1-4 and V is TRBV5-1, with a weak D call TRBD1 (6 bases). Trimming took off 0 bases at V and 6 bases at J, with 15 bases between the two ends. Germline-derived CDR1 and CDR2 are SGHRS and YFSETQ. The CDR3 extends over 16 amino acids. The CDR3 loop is CASSLAIKGVDEKLFF. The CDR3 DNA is TGCGCCAGCAGCTTGGCCATCAAGGGGGTGGATGAAAAACTGTTTTTT.

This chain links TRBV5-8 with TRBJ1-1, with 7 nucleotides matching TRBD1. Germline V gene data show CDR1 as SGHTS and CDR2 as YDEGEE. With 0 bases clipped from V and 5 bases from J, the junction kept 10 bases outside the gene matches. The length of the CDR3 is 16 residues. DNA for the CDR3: TGTGCCAGCAGCTTGGGACAGGGCGGAGTAAGGACTGAAGCTTTCTTT. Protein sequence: CASSLGQGGVRTEAFF.

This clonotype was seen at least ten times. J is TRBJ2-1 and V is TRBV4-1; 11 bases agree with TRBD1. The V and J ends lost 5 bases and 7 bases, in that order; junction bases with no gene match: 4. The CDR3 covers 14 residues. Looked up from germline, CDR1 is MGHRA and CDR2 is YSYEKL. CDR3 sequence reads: CASSNRDRGNEQFF. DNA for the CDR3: TGCGCCAGCAGCAACCGGGACAGGGGGAATGAGCAGTTCTTC.

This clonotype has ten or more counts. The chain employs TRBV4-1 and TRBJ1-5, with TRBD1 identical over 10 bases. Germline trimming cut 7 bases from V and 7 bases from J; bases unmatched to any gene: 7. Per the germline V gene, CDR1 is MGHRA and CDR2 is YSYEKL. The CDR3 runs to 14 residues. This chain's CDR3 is CASTSGTGEQPQHF. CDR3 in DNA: TGCGCCAGCACCTCCGGGACAGGGGAACAGCCCCAGCATTTT.

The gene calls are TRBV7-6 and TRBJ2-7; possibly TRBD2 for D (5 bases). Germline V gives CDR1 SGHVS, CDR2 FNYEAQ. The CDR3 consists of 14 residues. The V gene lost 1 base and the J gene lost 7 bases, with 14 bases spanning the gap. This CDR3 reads CASSLVVQSGEQYF. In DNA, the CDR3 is TGTGCCAGCAGCTTAGTGGTTCAATCGGGGGAGCAGTACTTC.

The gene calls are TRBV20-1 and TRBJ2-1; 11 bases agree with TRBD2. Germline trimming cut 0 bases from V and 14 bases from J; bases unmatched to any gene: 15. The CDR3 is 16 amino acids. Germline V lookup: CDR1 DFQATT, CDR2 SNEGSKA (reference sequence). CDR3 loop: CSARDRGLAGSTNEFF. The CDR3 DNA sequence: TGCAGTGCTAGAGATCGTGGACTAGCGGGCTCCACTAACGAGTTCTTC.

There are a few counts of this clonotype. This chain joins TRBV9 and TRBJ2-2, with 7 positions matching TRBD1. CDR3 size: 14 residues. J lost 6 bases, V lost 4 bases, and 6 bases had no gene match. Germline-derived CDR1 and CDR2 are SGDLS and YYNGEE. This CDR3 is CASSTWTGPGELFF. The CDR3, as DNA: TGTGCCAGCAGCACGTGGACAGGACCCGGGGAGCTGTTTTTT.